This T cell receptor (beta chain) was observed in a study of human T cells and chemical hapten exposure. Study context: Once 0.01% DPC had been applied to the upper back by patch test, readings were taken at 6 days.

The CDR3 totals 14 residues. V lost 2 bases, J lost 2 bases, and 4 bases stayed unmatched. CDR1 is SGHRS, CDR2 YFSETQ, per germline. Time point specified: patch test 1, 2 weeks after DPC sensitization. Described treatment: therapeutic diphenylcyclopropenone sensitization with weekly scalp DPC. TCRdb called the RACE reads again in MiXCR, with one record for every CDR3 protein. The sample lists fewer than 100,000 distinct CDR3 sequences, approximately 12% occurring once. The receptor's source is a woman aged 60 to 75 with alopecia areata. Some clones in this sample may be carry-over from other donors' samples. Sequencing was performed on whole blood, taken in connection with sensitization to the hapten diphenylcyclopropenone (DPC). J is TRBJ2-7 and V is TRBV5-1, with 7 positions matching TRBD1. The CDR3 DNA reads as TGCGCCAGCAGCTTAGTGGGACAGACCTACGAGCAGTACTTC. Protein: CASSLVGQTYEQYF.